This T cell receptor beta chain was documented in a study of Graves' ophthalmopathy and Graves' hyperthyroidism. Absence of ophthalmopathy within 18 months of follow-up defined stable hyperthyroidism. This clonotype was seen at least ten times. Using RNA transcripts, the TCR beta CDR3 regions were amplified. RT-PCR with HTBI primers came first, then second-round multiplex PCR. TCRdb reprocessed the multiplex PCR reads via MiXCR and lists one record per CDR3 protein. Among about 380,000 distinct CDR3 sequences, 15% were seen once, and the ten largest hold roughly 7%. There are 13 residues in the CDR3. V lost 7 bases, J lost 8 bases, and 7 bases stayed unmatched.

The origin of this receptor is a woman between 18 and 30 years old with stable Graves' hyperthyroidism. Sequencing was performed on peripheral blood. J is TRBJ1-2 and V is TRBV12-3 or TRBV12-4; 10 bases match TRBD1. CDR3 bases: TGTGCCAGCACCTCCAGGGACAGGGGCGGCTACACCTTC. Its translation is CASTSRDRGGYTF.